This is a list of T cell receptor beta chains from one sample in a study of cytomegalovirus exposure and HLA in healthy donors. Profiled with immunoSEQ multiplex PCR; TCRdb holds only in-frame clones, not every one. The sample contains about 140,000 clones, approximately 82% of which appear only once. Sequences were obtained from PBMCs. These receptors all stem from a woman aged 55-69 years in good health and CMV-seropositive. Each CDR3 is given with its conserved first and last residue. A D gene is named only where the DNA matches it firmly. Clone size is not always given. Where it is, it says once, few, many or a class for expanded clones.

J gene: TRBJ2-2
V gene: TRBV28
D gene: .
clone size: .
CDR3 protein: CASSLQGSGELFF
CDR3 DNA: TGTGCCAGCAGTTTGCAGGGATCGGGGGAGCTGTTTTTT

J gene: TRBJ1-4
V gene: TRBV6-1
D gene: .
clone size: .
CDR3 protein: CASSENWNEKLFF
CDR3 DNA: TGTGCCAGCAGTGAAAACTGGAATGAAAAACTGTTTTTT

J gene: TRBJ2-5
V gene: TRBV11-3
D gene: TRBD2
clone size: .
CDR3 protein: CASSPQGLAGSTETQYF
CDR3 DNA: TGTGCCAGCAGCCCCCAAGGACTAGCGGGATCTACTGAGACCCAGTACTTC

J gene: TRBJ1-2
V gene: TRBV5-6
D gene: .
clone size: .
CDR3 protein: CASSLGTPRASYTF
CDR3 DNA: TGTGCCAGCAGCTTGGGGACACCCAGGGCCAGCTACACCTTC

J gene: TRBJ1-3
V gene: TRBV6-5
D gene: .
clone size: .
CDR3 protein: CASSVFGANTIYF
CDR3 DNA: TGTGCCAGCAGTGTCTTTGGGGCGAACACCATATATTTT

J gene: TRBJ1-2
V gene: TRBV5-1
D gene: .
clone size: few
CDR3 protein: CASSLETTIDGYTF
CDR3 DNA: TGCGCCAGCAGCTTGGAAACAACGATCGATGGCTACACCTTC

J gene: TRBJ2-7
V gene: TRBV5-1
D gene: .
clone size: .
CDR3 protein: CASRGWTDPSYEQYF
CDR3 DNA: TGCGCCAGCAGGGGGTGGACAGACCCTTCCTACGAGCAGTACTTC

J gene: TRBJ1-5
V gene: TRBV4-1
D gene: .
clone size: .
CDR3 protein: CASSQEAERNQPQHF
CDR3 DNA: TGCGCCAGCAGCCAAGAAGCCGAGCGCAATCAGCCCCAGCATTTT

J gene: TRBJ2-7
V gene: TRBV6-1
D gene: .
clone size: .
CDR3 protein: CASSGTQSSYEQYF
CDR3 DNA: TGTGCCAGTTCCGGGACACAATCTTCCTACGAGCAGTACTTC

J gene: TRBJ2-1
V gene: TRBV9
D gene: TRBD2
clone size: .
CDR3 protein: CASSASPSSGRGNEQFF
CDR3 DNA: TGTGCCAGCAGCGCTTCCCCTTCTAGCGGGAGAGGGAATGAGCAGTTCTTC

J gene: TRBJ2-5
V gene: TRBV7-6
D gene: .
clone size: .
CDR3 protein: CASSFPIGVQETQYF
CDR3 DNA: TGTGCCAGCAGCTTCCCGATAGGAGTTCAAGAGACCCAGTACTTC

J gene: TRBJ2-5
V gene: TRBV15
D gene: TRBD2
clone size: once
CDR3 protein: CATSSGLAGGLETQYF
CDR3 DNA: TGTGCCACCAGCAGTGGACTAGCGGGAGGGTTGGAGACCCAGTACTTC

J gene: TRBJ1-1
V gene: TRBV14
D gene: .
clone size: .
CDR3 protein: CASSPKTGIMNTEAFF
CDR3 DNA: TGTGCCAGCAGCCCTAAGACAGGAATCATGAACACTGAAGCTTTCTTT

J gene: TRBJ2-5
V gene: TRBV5-6
D gene: TRBD2
clone size: .
CDR3 protein: CASSLGKREFQETQYF
CDR3 DNA: TGTGCCAGCAGCTTGGGAAAGCGGGAGTTCCAAGAGACCCAGTACTTC

J gene: TRBJ2-3
V gene: TRBV11-2
D gene: TRBD1
clone size: .
CDR3 protein: CASSLDRATDTQYF
CDR3 DNA: TGTGCCAGCAGCCTCGACAGGGCCACAGATACGCAGTATTTT

J gene: TRBJ2-7
V gene: TRBV27
D gene: .
clone size: .
CDR3 protein: CASSLAGRSEQYF
CDR3 DNA: TGTGCCAGCAGTTTGGCGGGCCGGAGCGAGCAGTACTTC

J gene: TRBJ1-5
V gene: TRBV5-1
D gene: .
clone size: once
CDR3 protein: CASSFRGGDNQPQHF
CDR3 DNA: TGCGCCAGCAGCTTCAGGGGAGGGGACAATCAGCCCCAGCATTTT

J gene: TRBJ2-5
V gene: TRBV28
D gene: TRBD2
clone size: .
CDR3 protein: CASSLHGGGQETQYF
CDR3 DNA: TGTGCCAGCAGCCTCCACGGGGGAGGGCAAGAGACCCAGTACTTC

J gene: TRBJ2-5
V gene: TRBV28
D gene: TRBD2
clone size: .
CDR3 protein: CASGGLAGEETQYF
CDR3 DNA: TGTGCCAGCGGCGGGCTAGCGGGAGAAGAGACCCAGTACTTC

J gene: TRBJ2-3
V gene: TRBV28
D gene: TRBD2
clone size: .
CDR3 protein: CASSSGLAGGPDTQYF
CDR3 DNA: TGTGCCAGCAGTTCAGGACTAGCGGGAGGGCCAGATACGCAGTATTTT

J gene: TRBJ1-2
V gene: TRBV28
D gene: .
clone size: .
CDR3 protein: CASNRLRGNGYTF
CDR3 DNA: TGTGCCAGCAACAGACTCCGGGGGAATGGCTACACCTTC

J gene: TRBJ2-2
V gene: TRBV5-1
D gene: .
clone size: .
CDR3 protein: CASSLAGVNTGELFF
CDR3 DNA: TGCGCCAGCAGCTTGGCCGGGGTTAACACCGGGGAGCTGTTTTTT

J gene: TRBJ1-2
V gene: TRBV28
D gene: .
clone size: .
CDR3 protein: CASTQQGVRYGYTF
CDR3 DNA: TGTGCCAGCACCCAACAAGGGGTTCGCTATGGCTACACCTTC

J gene: TRBJ2-5
V gene: TRBV29-1
D gene: TRBD1
clone size: .
CDR3 protein: CSVDRTGTVGTQYF
CDR3 DNA: TGCAGCGTTGACAGGACAGGGACTGTTGGGACCCAGTACTTC

J gene: TRBJ1-3
V gene: TRBV4-3
D gene: .
clone size: .
CDR3 protein: CASSRQDSGNTIYF
CDR3 DNA: TGCGCCAGCAGCCGACAGGATTCTGGAAACACCATATATTTT

J gene: TRBJ2-5
V gene: TRBV10-1
D gene: .
clone size: .
CDR3 protein: CASSTPYTGFRKTQYF
CDR3 DNA: TGCGCCAGCAGTACGCCGTATACAGGGTTTCGGAAGACCCAGTACTTC

J gene: TRBJ2-7
V gene: TRBV28
D gene: TRBD1
clone size: .
CDR3 protein: CASSIAGTADYEQYF
CDR3 DNA: TGTGCCAGCAGTATTGCCGGGACAGCAGACTACGAGCAGTACTTC

J gene: TRBJ2-7
V gene: TRBV4-3
D gene: TRBD2
clone size: once
CDR3 protein: CASSQGGGWTTSTYEQYF
CDR3 DNA: TGCGCCAGCAGCCAAGGGGGGGGTTGGACCACATCAACCTACGAGCAGTACTTC

J gene: TRBJ2-7
V gene: TRBV30
D gene: TRBD2
clone size: .
CDR3 protein: CAWSRAGDSYEQYF
CDR3 DNA: TGTGCCTGGAGTAGAGCGGGAGACTCCTACGAGCAGTACTTC

J gene: TRBJ1-2
V gene: TRBV5-1
D gene: .
clone size: .
CDR3 protein: CASRLIWGRDYGYTF
CDR3 DNA: TGCGCCAGCAGGTTAATATGGGGGCGGGACTATGGCTACACCTTC

J gene: TRBJ1-4
V gene: TRBV19
D gene: TRBD1
clone size: .
CDR3 protein: CASSATGGPREKLFF
CDR3 DNA: TGTGCCAGTAGTGCAACAGGGGGCCCCCGCGAAAAACTGTTTTTT

J gene: TRBJ1-5
V gene: TRBV29-1
D gene: TRBD1
clone size: .
CDR3 protein: CSVQDRDPNQPQHF
CDR3 DNA: TGCAGCGTCCAGGACAGGGACCCCAATCAGCCCCAGCATTTT

J gene: TRBJ2-1
V gene: TRBV7-2
D gene: TRBD1
clone size: .
CDR3 protein: CASRPGQDNEQFF
CDR3 DNA: TGTGCCAGCAGACCCGGACAGGACAATGAGCAGTTCTTC

J gene: TRBJ1-5
V gene: TRBV2
D gene: TRBD1
clone size: .
CDR3 protein: CASSQGQVSGNQPQHF
CDR3 DNA: TGTGCCAGCAGTCAAGGACAGGTTAGTGGCAATCAGCCCCAGCATTTT

J gene: TRBJ1-4
V gene: TRBV28
D gene: TRBD1
clone size: .
CDR3 protein: CASSSQGGNEKLFF
CDR3 DNA: TGTGCCAGCAGTTCCCAGGGGGGAAATGAAAAACTGTTTTTT

J gene: TRBJ1-1
V gene: TRBV6-5
D gene: .
clone size: .
CDR3 protein: CASSYSRITEAFF
CDR3 DNA: TGTGCCAGCAGTTACTCGCGTATCACTGAAGCTTTCTTT

J gene: TRBJ2-7
V gene: TRBV4-1
D gene: .
clone size: .
CDR3 protein: CASSQGGHRSAYEQYF
CDR3 DNA: TGCGCCAGCAGCCAAGGAGGGCACAGATCAGCCTACGAGCAGTACTTC